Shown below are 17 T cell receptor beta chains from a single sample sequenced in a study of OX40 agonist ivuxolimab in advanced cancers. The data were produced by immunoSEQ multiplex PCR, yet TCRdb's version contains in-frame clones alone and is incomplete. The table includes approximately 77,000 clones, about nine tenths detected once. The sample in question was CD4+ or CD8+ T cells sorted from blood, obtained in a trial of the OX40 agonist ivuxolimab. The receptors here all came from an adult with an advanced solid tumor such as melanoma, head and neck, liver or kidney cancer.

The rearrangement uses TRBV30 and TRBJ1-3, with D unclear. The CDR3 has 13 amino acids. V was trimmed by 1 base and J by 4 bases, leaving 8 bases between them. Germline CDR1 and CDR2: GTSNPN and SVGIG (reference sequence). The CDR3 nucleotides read TGTGCCTGGAGTGCCGGGCTAGGAAACACCATATATTTT. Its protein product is CAWSAGLGNTIYF. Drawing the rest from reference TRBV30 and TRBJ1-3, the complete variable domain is SQTIHQWPATLVQPVGSPLSLECTVEGTSNPNLYWYRQAAGRGLQLLFYSVGIGQISSEVPQNLSASRPQDRQFILSSKKLLLSDSGFYLCAWSAGLGNTIYFGEGSWLTVV.

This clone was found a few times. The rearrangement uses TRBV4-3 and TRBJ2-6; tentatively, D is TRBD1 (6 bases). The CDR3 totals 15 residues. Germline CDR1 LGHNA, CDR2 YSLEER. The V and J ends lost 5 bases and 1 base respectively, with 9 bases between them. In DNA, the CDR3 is TGCGCCAGCAGCAAGGACAGTTCTGGGGCCAACGTCCTGACTTTC. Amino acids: CASSKDSSGANVLTF.

CDR3 sequence (DNA): TGTGCCAGCAGCTTAAGCCCTGGCGAGCAGTTCTTC. The encoded protein is CASSLSPGEQFF. The V gene is TRBV7-6, the J gene TRBJ2-1; no firm D call. The CDR3 has 12 residues. V was trimmed by 2 bases and J by 10 bases, leaving 9 bases between them. Germline V gene data show CDR1 as SGHVS and CDR2 as FNYEAQ.

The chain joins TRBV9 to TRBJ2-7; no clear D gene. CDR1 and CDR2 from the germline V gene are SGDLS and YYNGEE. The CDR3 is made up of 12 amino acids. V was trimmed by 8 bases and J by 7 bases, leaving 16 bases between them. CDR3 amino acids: CASVLECEEQYF. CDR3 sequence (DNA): TGTGCCAGTGTGCTAGAGTGCGAAGAGCAGTACTTC.

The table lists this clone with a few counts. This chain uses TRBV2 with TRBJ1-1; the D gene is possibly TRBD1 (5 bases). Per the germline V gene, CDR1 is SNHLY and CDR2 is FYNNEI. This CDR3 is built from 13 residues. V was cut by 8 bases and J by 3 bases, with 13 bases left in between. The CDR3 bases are TGTGCCAGCGGGGGTCAGGGTTACACTGAAGCTTTCTTT. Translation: CASGGQGYTEAFF. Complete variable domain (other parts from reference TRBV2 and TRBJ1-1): EPEVTQTPSHQVTQMGQEVILRCVPISNHLYFYWYRQILGQKVEFLVSFYNNEISEKSEIFDDQFSVERPDGSNFTLKIRSTKLEDSAMYFCASGGQGYTEAFFGQGTRLTVV.

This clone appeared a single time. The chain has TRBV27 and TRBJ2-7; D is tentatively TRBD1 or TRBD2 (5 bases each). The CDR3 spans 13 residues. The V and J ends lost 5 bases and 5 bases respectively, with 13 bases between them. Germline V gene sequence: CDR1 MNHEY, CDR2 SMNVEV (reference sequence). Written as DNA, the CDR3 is TGTGCCAGCAGTGAGGGGCTGCTCGACGAGCAGTACTTC. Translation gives CASSEGLLDEQYF.

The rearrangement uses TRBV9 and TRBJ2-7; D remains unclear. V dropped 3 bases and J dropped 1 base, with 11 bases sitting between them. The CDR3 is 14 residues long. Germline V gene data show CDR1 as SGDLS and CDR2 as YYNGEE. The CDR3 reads CASSDTDRSYEQYF. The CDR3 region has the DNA TGTGCCAGCAGCGACACGGATAGGTCCTACGAGCAGTACTTC. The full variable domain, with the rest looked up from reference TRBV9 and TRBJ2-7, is DSGVTQTPKHLITATGQRVTLRCSPRSGDLSVYWYQQSLDQGLQFLIQYYNGEERAKGNILERFSAQQFPDLHSELNLSSLELGDSALYFCASSDTDRSYEQYFGPGTRLTVT.

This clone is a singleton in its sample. The CDR3 protein is CASSLSQSLQETQYF. In DNA form, the CDR3 reads TGTGCCAGCAGCTTAAGTCAGTCCCTTCAAGAGACCCAGTACTTC. The chain combines TRBV7-2 with TRBJ2-5, with D unresolved. Trimming shortened V by 2 bases and J by 2 bases, and 12 bases separated the two germline ends. Per the germline V gene, CDR1 is SGHTA and CDR2 is FQGNSA. The CDR3 spans 15 residues.

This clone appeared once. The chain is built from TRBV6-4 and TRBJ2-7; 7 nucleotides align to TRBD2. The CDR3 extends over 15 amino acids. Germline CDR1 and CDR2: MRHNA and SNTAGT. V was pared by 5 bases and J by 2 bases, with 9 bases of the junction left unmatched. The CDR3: CASSFQGGSTYEQYF. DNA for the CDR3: TGTGCCAGCAGTTTCCAGGGAGGGTCCACCTACGAGCAGTACTTC.

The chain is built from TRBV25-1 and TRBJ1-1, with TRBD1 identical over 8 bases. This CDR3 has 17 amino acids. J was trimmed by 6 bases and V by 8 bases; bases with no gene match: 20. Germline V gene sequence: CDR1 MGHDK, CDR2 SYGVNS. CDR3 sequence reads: CASQDRVLGRGRPEAFF. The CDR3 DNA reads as TGTGCCAGCCAGGACAGGGTACTTGGGCGGGGGAGACCTGAAGCTTTCTTT.

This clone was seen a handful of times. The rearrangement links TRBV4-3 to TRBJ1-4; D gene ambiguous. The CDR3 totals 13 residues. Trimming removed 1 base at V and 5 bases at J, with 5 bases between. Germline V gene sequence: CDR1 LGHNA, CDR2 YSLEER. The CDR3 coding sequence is TGCGCCAGCAGCCAAGGTACCAATGAAAAACTGTTTTTT. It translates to CASSQGTNEKLFF.

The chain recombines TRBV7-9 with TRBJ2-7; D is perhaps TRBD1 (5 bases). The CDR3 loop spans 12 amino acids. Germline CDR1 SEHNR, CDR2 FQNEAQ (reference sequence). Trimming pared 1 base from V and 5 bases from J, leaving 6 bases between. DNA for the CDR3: TGTGCCAGCAGCTTAGGACAGAACGAGCAGTACTTC. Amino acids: CASSLGQNEQYF.

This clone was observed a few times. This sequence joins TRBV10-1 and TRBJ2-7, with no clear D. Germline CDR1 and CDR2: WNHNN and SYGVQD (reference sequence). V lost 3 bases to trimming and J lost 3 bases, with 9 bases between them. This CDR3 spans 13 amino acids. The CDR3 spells CASSEGQNYEQYF. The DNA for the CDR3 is TGCGCCAGCAGTGAAGGTCAGAACTACGAGCAGTACTTC.

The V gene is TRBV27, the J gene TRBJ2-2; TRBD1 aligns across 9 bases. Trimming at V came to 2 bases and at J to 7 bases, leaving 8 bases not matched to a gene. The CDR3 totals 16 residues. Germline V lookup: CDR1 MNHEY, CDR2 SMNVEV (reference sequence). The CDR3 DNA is TGTGCCAGCAGTTTAGGGGACAGGGTCAGGGACGGGGAGCTGTTTTTT. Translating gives CASSLGDRVRDGELFF.

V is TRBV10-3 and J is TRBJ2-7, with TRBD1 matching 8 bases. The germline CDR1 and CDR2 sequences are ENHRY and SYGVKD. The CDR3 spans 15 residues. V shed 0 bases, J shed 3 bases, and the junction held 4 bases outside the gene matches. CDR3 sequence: CAISESGTGNYEQYF. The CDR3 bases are TGTGCCATCAGTGAGTCGGGGACAGGCAACTACGAGCAGTACTTC.

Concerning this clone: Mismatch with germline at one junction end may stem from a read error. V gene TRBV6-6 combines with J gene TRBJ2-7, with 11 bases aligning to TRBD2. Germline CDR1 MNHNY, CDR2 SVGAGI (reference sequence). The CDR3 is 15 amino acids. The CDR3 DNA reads TGTGCCGGCAGGGAGGGACTAGCGGAGAGCGACGAGCAGTACTTC. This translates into CAGREGLAESDEQYF.

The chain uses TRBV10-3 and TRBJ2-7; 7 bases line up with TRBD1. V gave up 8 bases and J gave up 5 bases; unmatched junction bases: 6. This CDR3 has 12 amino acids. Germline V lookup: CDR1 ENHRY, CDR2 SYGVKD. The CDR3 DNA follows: TGTGCCATCGGGGGACAGCTTGACGAGCAGTACTTC. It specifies CAIGGQLDEQYF.